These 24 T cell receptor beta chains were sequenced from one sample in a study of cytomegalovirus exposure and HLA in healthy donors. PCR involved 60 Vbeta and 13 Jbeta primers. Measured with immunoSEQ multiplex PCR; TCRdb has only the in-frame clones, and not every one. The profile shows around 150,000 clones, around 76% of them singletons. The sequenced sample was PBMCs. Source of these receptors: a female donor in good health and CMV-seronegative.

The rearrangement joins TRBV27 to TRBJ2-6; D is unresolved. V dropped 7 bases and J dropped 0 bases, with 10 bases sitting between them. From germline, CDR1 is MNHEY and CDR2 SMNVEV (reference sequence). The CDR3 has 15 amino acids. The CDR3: CASTPYSSGANVLTF. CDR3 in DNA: TGTGCCAGCACTCCTTACAGCTCTGGGGCCAACGTCCTGACTTTC.

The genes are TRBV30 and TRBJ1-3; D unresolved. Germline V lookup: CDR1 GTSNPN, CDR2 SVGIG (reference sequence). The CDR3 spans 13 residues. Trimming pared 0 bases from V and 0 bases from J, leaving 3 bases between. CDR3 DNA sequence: TGTGCCTGGAGTGTAGCCTCTGGAAACACCATATATTTT. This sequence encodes CAWSVASGNTIYF.

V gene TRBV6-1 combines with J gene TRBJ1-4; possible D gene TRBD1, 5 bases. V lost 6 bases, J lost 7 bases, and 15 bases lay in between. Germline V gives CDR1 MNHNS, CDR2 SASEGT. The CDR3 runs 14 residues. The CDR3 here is CASRVRAESEKLFF. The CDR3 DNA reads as TGTGCCAGCAGGGTCAGGGCGGAGAGTGAAAAACTGTTTTTT.

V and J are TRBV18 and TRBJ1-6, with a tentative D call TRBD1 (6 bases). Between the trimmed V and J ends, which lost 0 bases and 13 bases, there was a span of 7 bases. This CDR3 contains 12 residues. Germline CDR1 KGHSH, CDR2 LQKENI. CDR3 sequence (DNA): TGTGCCAGCTCACCACCCACAGGGCCCCTCCACTTT. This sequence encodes CASSPPTGPLHF.

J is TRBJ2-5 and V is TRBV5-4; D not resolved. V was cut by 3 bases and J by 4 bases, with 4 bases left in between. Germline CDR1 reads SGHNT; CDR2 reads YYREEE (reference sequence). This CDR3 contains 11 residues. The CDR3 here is CASSYRETQYF. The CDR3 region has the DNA TGTGCCAGCAGCTATCGAGAGACCCAGTACTTC.

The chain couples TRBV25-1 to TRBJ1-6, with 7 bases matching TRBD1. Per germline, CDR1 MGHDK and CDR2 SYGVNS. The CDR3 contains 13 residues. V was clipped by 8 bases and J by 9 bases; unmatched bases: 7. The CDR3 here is CASSGPGGSPLHF. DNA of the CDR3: TGTGCCAGCTCGGGCCCAGGGGGTTCACCCCTCCACTTT.

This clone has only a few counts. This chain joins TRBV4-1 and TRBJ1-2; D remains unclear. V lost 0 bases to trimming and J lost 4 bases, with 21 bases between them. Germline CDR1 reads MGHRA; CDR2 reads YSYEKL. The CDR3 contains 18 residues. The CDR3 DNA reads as TGCGCCAGCAGCCAAGACGACCCTTTAGGAGGCTGGGGCTATGGCTACACCTTC. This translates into CASSQDDPLGGWGYGYTF.

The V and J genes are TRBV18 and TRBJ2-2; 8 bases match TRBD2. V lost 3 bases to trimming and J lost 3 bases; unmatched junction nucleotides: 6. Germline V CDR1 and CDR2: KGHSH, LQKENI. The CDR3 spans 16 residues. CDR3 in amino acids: CASSPSSGPHTGELFF. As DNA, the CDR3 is TGTGCCAGCTCACCCTCTAGCGGGCCCCACACCGGGGAGCTGTTTTTT. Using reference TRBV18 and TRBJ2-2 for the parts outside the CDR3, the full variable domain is NAGVMQNPRHLVRRRGQEARLRCSPMKGHSHVYWYRQLPEEGLKFMVYLQKENIIDESGMPKERFSAEFPKEGPSILRIQQVVRGDSAAYFCASSPSSGPHTGELFFGEGSRLTVL.

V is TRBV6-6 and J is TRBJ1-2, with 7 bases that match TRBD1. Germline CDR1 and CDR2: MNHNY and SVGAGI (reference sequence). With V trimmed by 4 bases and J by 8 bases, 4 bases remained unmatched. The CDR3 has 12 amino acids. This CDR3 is CASSLQGSGYTF. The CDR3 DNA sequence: TGTGCCAGCAGTTTACAGGGGTCCGGCTACACCTTC.

The CDR3 DNA follows: TGTGCCAGCAGCCAAACCCGGGGGGGTTCACCCCTCCACTTT. Its protein is CASSQTRGGSPLHF. The chain links TRBV14 to TRBJ1-6, with a tentative D call TRBD1 (5 bases). The CDR3 consists of 14 residues. Germline loops: CDR1 SGHDN, CDR2 FVKESK. V was clipped by 2 bases and J by 9 bases, with 11 bases between them. The complete variable domain, with remaining parts taken from reference TRBV14 and TRBJ1-6, reads EAGVTQFPSHSVIEKGQTVTLRCDPISGHDNLYWYRRVMGKEIKFLLHFVKESKQDESGMPNNRFLAERTGGTYSTLKVQPAELEDSGVYFCASSQTRGGSPLHFGNGTRLTVT.

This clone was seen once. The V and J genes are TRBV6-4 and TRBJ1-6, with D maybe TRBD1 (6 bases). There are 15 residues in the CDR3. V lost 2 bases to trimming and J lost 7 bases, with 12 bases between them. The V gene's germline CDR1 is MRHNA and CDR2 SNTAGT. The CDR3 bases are TGTGCCAGCAGTGACGCGACAGGTTTAAATTCACCCCTCCACTTT. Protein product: CASSDATGLNSPLHF.

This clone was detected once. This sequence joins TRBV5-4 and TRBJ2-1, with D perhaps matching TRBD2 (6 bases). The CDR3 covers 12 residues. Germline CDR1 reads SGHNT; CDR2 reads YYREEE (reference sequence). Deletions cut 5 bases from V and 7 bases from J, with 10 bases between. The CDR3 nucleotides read TGTGCCAGCAGGCGGGACGGGAATGAGCAGTTCTTC. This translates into CASRRDGNEQFF.

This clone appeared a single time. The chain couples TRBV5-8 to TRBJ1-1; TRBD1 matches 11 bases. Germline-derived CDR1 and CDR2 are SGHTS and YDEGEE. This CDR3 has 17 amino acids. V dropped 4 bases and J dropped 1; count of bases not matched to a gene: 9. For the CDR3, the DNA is TGTGCCAGCAGCCACGGGACAGGGGGTCTCGGGAACACTGAAGCTTTCTTT. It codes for CASSHGTGGLGNTEAFF. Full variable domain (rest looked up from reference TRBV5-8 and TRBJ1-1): EAGVTQSPTHLIKTRGQQATLRCSPISGHTSVYWYQQALGLGLQFLLWYDEGEERNRGNFPPRFSGRQFPNYSSELNVNALELEDSALYLCASSHGTGGLGNTEAFFGQGTRLTVV.

Written as DNA, the CDR3 is TGCGCCAGCAGCGGGCAGGGCTTTCAGCCCCAGCATTTT. Amino acid sequence: CASSGQGFQPQHF. The V and J genes are TRBV5-1 and TRBJ1-5, with a tentative D call TRBD1 (5 bases). CDR1 is SGHRS and CDR2 is YFSETQ in the germline V gene. Trimming stripped 4 bases from V and 6 bases from J, with 11 bases between. There are 13 residues in the CDR3.

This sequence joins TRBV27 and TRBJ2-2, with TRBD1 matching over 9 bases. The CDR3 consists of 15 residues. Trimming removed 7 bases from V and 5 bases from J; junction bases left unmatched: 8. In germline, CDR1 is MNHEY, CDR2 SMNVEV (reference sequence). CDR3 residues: CASNPGQGPTGELFF. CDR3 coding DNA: TGTGCCAGCAATCCGGGACAGGGCCCGACCGGGGAGCTGTTTTTT.

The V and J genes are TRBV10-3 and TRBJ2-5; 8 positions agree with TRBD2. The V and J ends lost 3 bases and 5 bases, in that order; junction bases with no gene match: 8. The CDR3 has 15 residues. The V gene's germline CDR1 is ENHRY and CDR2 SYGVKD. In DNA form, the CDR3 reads TGTGCCATCAGTGATAGCGGGACGGGGGGCGAGACCCAGTACTTC. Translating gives CAISDSGTGGETQYF.

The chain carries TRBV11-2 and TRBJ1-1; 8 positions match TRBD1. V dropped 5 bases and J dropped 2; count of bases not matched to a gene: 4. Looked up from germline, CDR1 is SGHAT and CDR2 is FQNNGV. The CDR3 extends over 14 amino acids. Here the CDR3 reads CASSKGQVNTEAFF. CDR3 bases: TGTGCCAGCAGCAAGGGACAGGTAAACACTGAAGCTTTCTTT.

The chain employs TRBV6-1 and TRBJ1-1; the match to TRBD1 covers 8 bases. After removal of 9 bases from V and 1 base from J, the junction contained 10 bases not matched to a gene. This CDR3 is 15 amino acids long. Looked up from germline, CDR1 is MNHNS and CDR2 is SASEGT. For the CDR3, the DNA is TGTGCCAGGGGGGACAGGAGGAAGGAGAACACTGAAGCTTTCTTT. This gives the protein CARGDRRKENTEAFF.

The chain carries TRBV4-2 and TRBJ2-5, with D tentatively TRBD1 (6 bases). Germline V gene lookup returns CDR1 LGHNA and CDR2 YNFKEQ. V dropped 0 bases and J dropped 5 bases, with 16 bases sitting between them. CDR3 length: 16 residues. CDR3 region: CASSQEGQGNGETQYF. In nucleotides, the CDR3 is TGTGCCAGCAGCCAAGAAGGGCAGGGGAACGGGGAGACCCAGTACTTC.

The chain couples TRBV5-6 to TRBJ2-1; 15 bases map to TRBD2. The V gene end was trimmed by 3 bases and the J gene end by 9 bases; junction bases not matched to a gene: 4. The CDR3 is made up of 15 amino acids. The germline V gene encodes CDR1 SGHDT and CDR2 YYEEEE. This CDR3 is CASSWLGLAGGEQFF. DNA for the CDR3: TGTGCCAGCAGCTGGCTGGGACTAGCGGGAGGTGAGCAGTTCTTC.

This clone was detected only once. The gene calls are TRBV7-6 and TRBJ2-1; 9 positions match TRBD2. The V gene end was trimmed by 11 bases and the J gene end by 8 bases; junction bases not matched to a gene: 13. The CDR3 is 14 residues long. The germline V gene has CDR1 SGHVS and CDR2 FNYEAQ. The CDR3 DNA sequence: TGTGCCGTCGGTCGGTCTAGCGGGAACGATGAGCAGTTCTTC. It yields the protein CAVGRSSGNDEQFF.

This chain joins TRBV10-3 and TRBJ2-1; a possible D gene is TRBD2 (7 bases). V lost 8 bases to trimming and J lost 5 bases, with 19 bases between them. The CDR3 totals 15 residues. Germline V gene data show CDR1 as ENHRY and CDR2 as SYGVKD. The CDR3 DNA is TGTGCCATCTTATCGGGTCGGGGGGCCAACAATGAGCAGTTCTTC. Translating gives CAILSGRGANNEQFF.

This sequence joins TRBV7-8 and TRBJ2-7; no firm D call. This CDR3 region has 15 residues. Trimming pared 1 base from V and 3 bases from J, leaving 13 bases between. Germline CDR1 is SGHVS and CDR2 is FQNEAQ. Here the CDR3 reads CASSLEARGIYEQYF. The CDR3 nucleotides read TGTGCCAGCAGCTTAGAGGCCCGAGGAATCTACGAGCAGTACTTC.

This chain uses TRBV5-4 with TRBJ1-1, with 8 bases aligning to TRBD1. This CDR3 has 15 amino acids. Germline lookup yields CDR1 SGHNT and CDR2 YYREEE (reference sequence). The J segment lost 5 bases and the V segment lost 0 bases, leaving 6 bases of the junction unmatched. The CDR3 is CASSLGSRGLTEAFF. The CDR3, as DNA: TGTGCCAGCAGCTTGGGTTCCAGGGGGCTTACTGAAGCTTTCTTT.